Sequencing of this T cell receptor (beta chain) was carried out in a study of blood T cell repertoires in COVID-19 (dated by TCRdb to 2019 to 2021). For the wider study: Collaborator samples came from the United States, Italy and Spain and covered acute and convalescent phases of COVID-19. The samples were drawn from two sources: the first 160 participants of the ongoing ImmuneRACE study, and 1,200 or so subjects contributed by 6 global collaborators. The prospective study material was composed of cDNA or gDNA derived from T cells, B-cell-depleted T cells, or PBMCs. A de-identified subject ID, COVID-19 status, age in years and sex were almost always included in the sample metadata. Subjects who had been exposed to COVID-19, were actively infected with it, or had recovered from it provided the deeply sampled blood TCRbeta repertoires that made up the dataset. The repertoires were released in a freely available public database intended as a resource for research on the immune response to SARS-CoV-2. Where available, HLA class I and class II types were taken from metadata supplied by the sample provider and were not determined by assay-based typing. General findings and caveats noted by the study authors: How much clinical and demographic metadata was included differed by source and by participant, and the metadata was provided uncurated.

TCRbeta CDR3 regions were amplified from genomic DNA using the immunoSEQ Assay, a bias-controlled multiplex PCR. As for the authors' bioinformatics: The number of nucleated cells in each sample was estimated by amplification of reference gene primers within the assay. To quantify the absolute abundance of each unique TCRbeta CDR3 rearrangement, sequence reads were collapsed and filtered. Productive Simpson clonality was computed per sample as the square root of Simpson's diversity index over productive rearrangements. Drawn from immuneACCESS, this table holds only the in-frame rearrangements with V and J called that TCRdb kept. Clones are partly lost; checked studies trace under half to an unresolved V gene and leave the rest unexplained. The DNA gave D and trimming, while V, J and clone size come from that table. The sample table contains 350,000 to 500,000 clones; only one count was recorded for approximately 91% of them. About 1.5% of the sample comes from the top ten.

Participants in the prospective study were enrolled through a virtual design, were aged roughly 18 to 100 years, and lived in fewer than 30 United States geographic areas. To assign participants to cohorts, the prospective study relied on clinical history that participants themselves reported in a screening survey and a study questionnaire. Exposed participants were defined as having been in contact with someone with a PCR-confirmed or clinician-diagnosed COVID-19 case within 2 weeks of study entry. In the prospective study, whole blood, serum and a nasopharyngeal or oropharyngeal swab were collected from each participant by mobile phlebotomists. Over a roughly two-month period, participants in the prospective study had the option of providing additional blood draws and questionnaires. Before DNA extraction, blood samples from the prospective study were shipped at room temperature or frozen. Taken from the germline V gene, the CDR1 and CDR2 loops are SGHVS and FNYEAQ. The CDR3 starts with the cysteine, ends with the phenylalanine, and has 15 residues. Only CDR3 DNA is held: 45 bases, read in frame from base 1. V is reduced by 1 base and J by 8 bases, leaving a spacing of 15 bases between them.

A word on this clone: Its antigen is currently not known. Per-base qualities were not stored, and no clone one base away is much larger.

The sequence came from a woman between 18 and 29 years old who had been exposed to COVID-19. The sequence joins TRBV7-6 to TRBJ2-1, and TRBD2 may be the D gene, going by 7 matching bases. Sequencing was done on a sample of PBMCs or T cells enriched from blood (not recorded which). The nucleotides read TGTGCCAGCAGCTTAGTGGGGGGGCCAGGCGATGAGCAGTTCTTC. Translated, this gives CASSLVGGPGDEQFF.